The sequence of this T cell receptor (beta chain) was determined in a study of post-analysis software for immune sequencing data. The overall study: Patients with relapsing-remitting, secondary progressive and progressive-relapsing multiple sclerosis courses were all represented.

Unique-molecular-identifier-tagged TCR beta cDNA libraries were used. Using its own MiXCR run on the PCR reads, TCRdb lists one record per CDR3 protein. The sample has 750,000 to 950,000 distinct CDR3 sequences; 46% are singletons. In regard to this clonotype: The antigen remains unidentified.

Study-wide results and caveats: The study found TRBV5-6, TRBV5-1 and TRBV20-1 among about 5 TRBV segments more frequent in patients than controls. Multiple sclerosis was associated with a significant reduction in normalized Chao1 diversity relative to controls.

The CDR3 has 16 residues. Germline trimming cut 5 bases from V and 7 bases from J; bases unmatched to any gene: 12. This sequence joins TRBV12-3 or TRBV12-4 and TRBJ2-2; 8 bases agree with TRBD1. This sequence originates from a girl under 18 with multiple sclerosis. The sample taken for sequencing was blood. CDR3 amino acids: CASSPLTGGVGGELFF. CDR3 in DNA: TGTGCCAGCAGTCCCCTCACAGGGGGTGTTGGCGGGGAGCTGTTTTTT.